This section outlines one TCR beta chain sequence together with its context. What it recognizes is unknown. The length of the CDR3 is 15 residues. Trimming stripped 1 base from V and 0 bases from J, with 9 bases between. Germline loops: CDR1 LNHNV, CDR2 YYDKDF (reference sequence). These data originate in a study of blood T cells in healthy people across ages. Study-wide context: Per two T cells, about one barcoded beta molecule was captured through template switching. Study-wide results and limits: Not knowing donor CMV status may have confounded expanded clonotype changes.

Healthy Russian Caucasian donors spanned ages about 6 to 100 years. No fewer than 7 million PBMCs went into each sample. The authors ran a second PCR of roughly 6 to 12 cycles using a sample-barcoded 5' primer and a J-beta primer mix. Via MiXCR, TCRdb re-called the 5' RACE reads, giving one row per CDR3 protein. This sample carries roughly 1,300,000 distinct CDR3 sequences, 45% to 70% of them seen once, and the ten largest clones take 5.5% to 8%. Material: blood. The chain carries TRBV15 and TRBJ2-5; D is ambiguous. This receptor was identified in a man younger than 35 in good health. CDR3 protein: CATSRGGANQETQYF. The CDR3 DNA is TGTGCCACCAGCAGAGGAGGCGCCAACCAAGAGACCCAGTACTTC.